Below, 22 T cell receptor beta chains from the same sample are listed, as sequenced in a study of control samples from healthy donors and cancer patients. Using immunoSEQ multiplex PCR, the repertoire was profiled, and TCRdb retains in-frame clones only, with some absent. The sample consists of about 150,000 clones, just under 95% of them appearing once. Sequencing input: blood. These TCRs come from a woman aged 40 to 55 in good health.

This chain links TRBV29-1 with TRBJ1-2; a possible D gene is TRBD1 (5 bases). This CDR3 has 14 residues. Trimming shortened V by 0 bases and J by 6 bases, and 14 bases separated the two germline ends. Germline CDR1 and CDR2: SQVTM and ANQGSEA. CDR3 region: CSVEDLRTRDGYTF. CDR3 nucleotide sequence: TGCAGCGTTGAAGATCTCCGGACACGAGATGGCTACACCTTC.

The genes are TRBV7-2 and TRBJ1-6; D uncertain. The V end lost 1 base, the J end lost 0 bases, and 10 bases lay between the germline ends. This CDR3 has 17 amino acids. The germline V gene encodes CDR1 SGHTA and CDR2 FQGNSA. CDR3 DNA: TGTGCCAGCAGCTTAGTCAGAAGACCCTCCTATAATTCACCCCTCCACTTT. It encodes CASSLVRRPSYNSPLHF.

The V call is TRBV5-1, the J call TRBJ1-6; TRBD1 is a possible D gene (6 bases). The CDR3 consists of 16 residues. Germline V gives CDR1 SGHRS, CDR2 YFSETQ. V was pared by 0 bases and J by 2 bases, with 9 bases between. The CDR3, as DNA: TGCGCCAGCAGCTTGGCGGGGGCACCCTATAATTCACCCCTCCACTTT. Its protein product is CASSLAGAPYNSPLHF.

The chain links TRBV9 to TRBJ2-7; 8 bases agree with TRBD2. After removal of 3 bases from V and 0 bases from J, the junction contained 8 bases not matched to a gene. CDR3 size: 16 residues. CDR1 and CDR2 (germline): SGDLS, YYNGEE. The CDR3 reads CASSAGLAGISYEQYF. DNA of the CDR3: TGTGCCAGCAGCGCCGGCCTAGCGGGCATCTCCTACGAGCAGTACTTC.

The chain carries TRBV6-5 and TRBJ1-4; D is perhaps TRBD1 (6 bases). V lost 10 bases, J lost 8 bases, and 14 bases lay in between. Germline CDR1 MNHEY, CDR2 SVGAGI. The CDR3 contains 12 residues. The CDR3 loop reads CATWTDGEKLFF. Here the CDR3 DNA reads TGTGCCACCTGGACAGACGGCGAAAAACTGTTTTTT.

Only a few counts were recorded for this clone. The gene calls are TRBV6-2 or TRBV6-3 and TRBJ1-5; D perhaps matches TRBD1 (5 bases). The CDR3 consists of 15 residues. Germline V CDR1 and CDR2: MNHEY, SVGEGT. Trimming stripped 4 bases from V and 0 bases from J, with 10 bases between. CDR3 sequence: CASSWQGGSNQPQHF. In nucleotides, the CDR3 is TGTGCCAGCAGTTGGCAGGGAGGTAGCAATCAGCCCCAGCATTTT.

The V call is TRBV5-6, the J call TRBJ2-5; TRBD2 might be the D (5 bases). The germline V gene has CDR1 SGHDT and CDR2 YYEEEE. Trimming took off 3 bases at V and 1 base at J, with 13 bases between the two ends. The CDR3 has 15 amino acids. CDR3 residues: CASSSPGLPQETQYF. The CDR3, as DNA: TGTGCCAGCAGCTCCCCGGGGTTGCCCCAAGAGACCCAGTACTTC. Filled out from reference TRBV5-6 and TRBJ2-5, the complete variable domain reads DAGVTQSPTHLIKTRGQQVTLRCSPKSGHDTVSWYQQALGQGPQFIFQYYEEEERQRGNFPDRFSGHQFPNYSSELNVNALLLGDSALYLCASSSPGLPQETQYFGPGTRLLVL.

The chain carries TRBV2 and TRBJ2-7, with D tentatively TRBD1 (5 bases). The germline V gene encodes CDR1 SNHLY and CDR2 FYNNEI. The CDR3 spans 12 residues. Trimming removed 3 bases from V and 2 bases from J, with 5 bases in between. The CDR3 region is CASSDRAYEQYF. For the CDR3, the DNA is TGTGCCAGCAGTGACAGGGCCTACGAGCAGTACTTC.

This chain uses TRBV4-3 with TRBJ2-2; D is unclear. Trimming removed 0 bases from V and 0 bases from J, with 8 bases in between. This CDR3 is built from 16 residues. In germline, CDR1 is LGHNA, CDR2 YSLEER. This chain's CDR3 is CASSQEKPTNTGELFF. The CDR3, as DNA: TGCGCCAGCAGCCAAGAGAAGCCGACGAACACCGGGGAGCTGTTTTTT.

This clone was recorded once. V and J are TRBV25-1 and TRBJ2-2; 7 bases are shared with TRBD1. This CDR3 comprises 16 residues. V was clipped by 1 base and J by 5 bases; unmatched bases: 7. Looked up from germline, CDR1 is MGHDK and CDR2 is SYGVNS. The CDR3 DNA is TGTGCCAGCAGTGAATTGGAGGCAGGGGGTACCGGGGAGCTGTTTTTT. Protein product: CASSELEAGGTGELFF.

This clone came up once. The J gene is TRBJ1-5, the V gene TRBV7-2; possible D gene TRBD1, 6 bases. Trimming cost V 2 bases and J 0 bases, with 14 bases left between them. CDR1 is SGHTA, CDR2 FQGNSA, per germline. The CDR3 runs 17 residues. CDR3 region: CASSLRMTGDSNQPQHF. DNA for the CDR3: TGTGCCAGCAGCTTACGGATGACAGGTGATAGCAATCAGCCCCAGCATTTT.

CDR3 DNA: TGTGCCAGCAGTTTTAAGAGAACCCAGTACTTC. Its protein is CASSFKRTQYF. The chain is built from TRBV12-3 or TRBV12-4 and TRBJ2-5, with D unclear. The CDR3 contains 11 residues. With 3 bases removed from V and 8 bases from J, the gap between germline ends came to 7 bases.

Here the CDR3 reads CASRTPGSYEQYF. CDR3 DNA sequence: TGTGCCAGCAGGACCCCAGGGAGCTACGAGCAGTACTTC. The V gene is TRBV6-5, the J gene TRBJ2-7; TRBD1 or TRBD2 may be the D gene (5 bases each). Germline V gene lookup returns CDR1 MNHEY and CDR2 SVGAGI. Trimming left V 6 bases short and J 3 bases short, with 12 bases between. The CDR3 runs 13 residues.

This clone has just a few counts. This chain links TRBV14 with TRBJ1-6; D remains ambiguous. V was clipped by 4 bases and J by 0 bases, with 10 bases between them. The CDR3 is 16 residues long. Per the germline V gene, CDR1 is SGHDN and CDR2 is FVKESK. For the CDR3, the DNA is TGTGCCAGCAGCCGAACGATGAGCTCCTATAATTCACCCCTCCACTTT. Its translation: CASSRTMSSYNSPLHF.

The V gene is TRBV24-1, the J gene TRBJ2-2; 9 bases align to TRBD1. J gave up 0 bases and V 5 bases, and 12 bases lay outside the gene matches. The length of the CDR3 is 19 residues. The germline gives CDR1 KGHDR, CDR2 SFDVKD. The CDR3, as DNA: TGTGCCACCAGTGCTACACCGGGACAGGGTGGTGCGAACACCGGGGAGCTGTTTTTT. Its protein is CATSATPGQGGANTGELFF.

V usage is TRBV9 and J usage is TRBJ2-1; a weak D match, TRBD1 (6 bases). V was pared by 2 bases and J by 4 bases, with 13 bases between. Germline V CDR1 and CDR2: SGDLS, YYNGEE. The CDR3 has 15 residues. DNA for the CDR3: TGTGCCAGCAGCGTTCAGGGGCTTATTTACAATGAGCAGTTCTTC. Its translation is CASSVQGLIYNEQFF.

The CDR3 DNA follows: TGTGCCTGGAGCCGACGCGGGGGCACAGATACGCAGTATTTT. As protein: CAWSRRGGTDTQYF. The rearrangement links TRBV30 to TRBJ2-3; possibly TRBD2 for D (6 bases). Germline CDR1 reads GTSNPN; CDR2 reads SVGIG (reference sequence). The V and J ends lost 3 bases and 1 base respectively, with 11 bases between them. This CDR3 is 14 amino acids long.

This clone has only one observation. The chain uses TRBV6-6 and TRBJ1-1; 9 positions match TRBD1. Germline loops: CDR1 MNHNY, CDR2 SVGAGI (reference sequence). Unmatched junction bases numbered 3, after V lost 6 bases and J lost 1 base. The CDR3 covers 14 residues. The chain's CDR3 is CASSWDRANTEAFF. The DNA for the CDR3 is TGTGCCAGCAGCTGGGACAGGGCGAACACTGAAGCTTTCTTT.

The chain uses TRBV6-1 and TRBJ2-4; D may be TRBD2 (5 bases). Per germline, CDR1 MNHNS and CDR2 SASEGT. Trimming removed 3 bases at V and 9 bases at J, with 18 bases between. This CDR3 has 15 residues. The CDR3 nucleotides are TGTGCCAGCAGTGAGCGCTTCGGGGTAAAGGGCATTCAGTACTTC. Protein: CASSERFGVKGIQYF.

This clone showed up just once. The chain links TRBV4-3 to TRBJ1-1, with TRBD1 matching 7 bases. CDR1 and CDR2 (germline): LGHNA, YSLEER. There are 14 residues in the CDR3. The junction had 5 bases not matched to a gene; V was cut back by 3 bases and J by 4 bases. The CDR3 reads CASSHNDRATEAFF. In DNA form, the CDR3 reads TGCGCCAGCAGCCATAACGACAGGGCCACTGAAGCTTTCTTT.

This chain uses TRBV3-1 (or the pseudogene TRBV3-2) with TRBJ2-5; D is unclear. Trimming shortened V by 4 bases and J by 7 bases, and 22 bases separated the two germline ends. The CDR3 spans 16 residues. Germline assignment: CDR1 LGHDT and CDR2 YNNKEL (reference sequence). The CDR3 nucleotides read TGTGCCAGCAGCCCCCCACGTAGGGTAAGTTCGGGGACCCAGTACTTC. Translated, it gives CASSPPRRVSSGTQYF.

The chain uses TRBV7-2 and TRBJ1-2; 7 bases agree with TRBD1. The CDR3 extends over 15 amino acids. CDR1 SGHTA and CDR2 FQGNSA come from the germline V gene. With 5 bases clipped from V and 7 bases from J, the junction kept 13 bases outside the gene matches. Here the CDR3 reads CASSPGLPRTGGYTF. CDR3 in DNA: TGTGCCAGCAGCCCGGGACTACCTCGGACAGGTGGCTACACCTTC.